The 20 T cell receptor beta chains below all came from one sample that was sequenced in a study of T cell responses to AZD1222 COVID-19 vaccine. TCRdb's table, derived via immunoSEQ multiplex PCR, lists solely in-frame clones and lacks some. The table lists roughly 92,000 clones, about 88% of them singletons. Sequencing used peripheral blood, obtained 28 days after the second AZD1222 dose. The receptors stem from an adult who received the AZD1222 COVID-19 vaccine.

V is TRBV13 and J is TRBJ2-7; 7 bases line up with TRBD1. The V segment lost 2 bases and the J segment 3 bases; nucleotides outside the gene matches: 4. The CDR3 is made up of 14 amino acids. The germline V gene has CDR1 PRHDT and CDR2 FYEKMQ (reference sequence). In nucleotides, the CDR3 is TGTGCCAGCAGCTTACGGTCAGGGGGCTACGAGCAGTACTTC. Residues: CASSLRSGGYEQYF.

This chain uses TRBV19 with TRBJ1-2, with TRBD1 matching 7 bases. Germline lookup yields CDR1 LNHDA and CDR2 SQIVND (reference sequence). V trimming: 5 bases; J trimming: 0 bases; junction bases outside the gene matches: 12. The CDR3 has 17 residues. For the CDR3, the DNA is TGTGCCAGTAGTCCGGACGCTAACAGGGGAACTAACTATGGCTACACCTTC. It specifies CASSPDANRGTNYGYTF.

The gene calls are TRBV15 and TRBJ2-7; D uncertain. This CDR3 spans 14 amino acids. V lost 1 base and J 3 bases, leaving 10 bases between the germline ends. Per germline, CDR1 LNHNV and CDR2 YYDKDF (reference sequence). The CDR3 region is CATSRVYNNYEQYF. CDR3 in DNA: TGTGCCACCAGCAGAGTGTATAATAACTACGAGCAGTACTTC.

This rearrangement joins TRBV11-2 to TRBJ2-6; D is undetermined. V gave up 1 base and J gave up 0 bases, with 4 bases separating them. In germline, CDR1 is SGHAT, CDR2 FQNNGV. This CDR3 region has 15 residues. Written as DNA, the CDR3 is TGTGCCAGCAGCTTAGGGAGCTCTGGGGCCAACGTCCTGACTTTC. Translation gives CASSLGSSGANVLTF.

This clone came up once. J is TRBJ1-5 and V is TRBV5-1, with a weak D call TRBD1 (6 bases). V dropped 4 bases and J dropped 4 bases, with 12 bases sitting between them. The CDR3 is 14 residues long. From germline, CDR1 is SGHRS and CDR2 YFSETQ. CDR3 bases: TGCGCCAGCAGCGTGGACAGCCAAAATCAGCCCCAGCATTTT. This encodes CASSVDSQNQPQHF.

The chain employs TRBV12-3 or TRBV12-4 and TRBJ1-6; unclear D gene. Trimming took 2 bases from V and 7 from J, leaving 6 bases between them. The CDR3 has 13 residues. The CDR3 loop reads CASSLNGNSPLHF. The CDR3 DNA is TGTGCCAGCAGTTTAAACGGAAATTCACCCCTCCACTTT.

This clone occurred once. The chain links TRBV19 to TRBJ2-7, with TRBD1 identical over 9 bases. The CDR3 sequence is 13 residues long. The J segment lost 7 bases and the V segment lost 8 bases, leaving 9 bases of the junction unmatched. CDR1 and CDR2 from the germline V gene are LNHDA and SQIVND (reference sequence). This CDR3 reads CASVGQGMREQYF. CDR3 sequence (DNA): TGTGCCAGTGTAGGACAGGGGATGAGGGAGCAGTACTTC.

The J gene is TRBJ2-5, the V gene TRBV5-6; D is ambiguous. V gave up 4 bases and J gave up 1 base, with 11 bases separating them. Germline CDR1 and CDR2: SGHDT and YYEEEE. CDR3 length: 14 amino acids. The CDR3 spells CASSLKARQETQYF. CDR3 bases: TGTGCCAGCAGCCTCAAAGCACGCCAAGAGACCCAGTACTTC.

The chain recombines TRBV6-6 with TRBJ1-3, with 9 bases lining up with TRBD1. CDR1 is MNHNY and CDR2 is SVGAGI in the germline V gene (reference sequence). The CDR3 has 15 amino acids. Losses at the gene ends were 6 bases for V and 6 bases for J; bases not matched to a gene: 9. The CDR3 reads CASRTDRGTANTIYF. Here the CDR3 DNA reads TGTGCCAGCAGGACGGACAGGGGAACGGCAAACACCATATATTTT.

The genes are TRBV29-1 and TRBJ2-7, with unresolved D. In germline, CDR1 is SQVTM, CDR2 ANQGSEA. Trimming removed 4 bases from V and 2 bases from J, with 6 bases in between. This CDR3 has 11 residues. CDR3 DNA sequence: TGCAGCGTTGGTGATACCTACGAGCAGTACTTC. Translation: CSVGDTYEQYF.

This chain joins TRBV6-5 and TRBJ2-7, with TRBD1 as a possible D gene (5 bases). V lost 0 bases to trimming and J lost 1 base, with 13 bases between them. The CDR3 has 16 amino acids. CDR1 is MNHEY, CDR2 SVGAGI, per germline. CDR3 sequence reads: CASSYSGPGFSYEQYF. In nucleotides, the CDR3 is TGTGCCAGCAGTTACTCGGGGCCAGGTTTTTCCTACGAGCAGTACTTC.

This clone was detected a few times. This chain links TRBV11-2 with TRBJ2-7; 8 bases match TRBD2. Germline CDR1 is SGHAT and CDR2 is FQNNGV. CDR3 length: 13 amino acids. Trimming removed 1 base from V and 4 bases from J; junction bases left unmatched: 0. DNA of the CDR3: TGTGCCAGCAGCTTAGGCGGGGGGTACGAGCAGTACTTC. Encoded protein: CASSLGGGYEQYF.

Only one count was recorded for this clone. The chain uses TRBV20-1 and TRBJ2-1; tentative D call: TRBD2 (6 bases). CDR3 length equals 16 residues. Germline V gene lookup returns CDR1 DFQATT and CDR2 SNEGSKA (reference sequence). V lost 3 bases, J lost 0 bases, and 15 bases lay in between. CDR3 sequence: CSASPLRGSSYNEQFF. Here the CDR3 DNA reads TGCAGTGCTAGTCCCCTCCGGGGGAGCTCCTACAATGAGCAGTTCTTC.

The table lists this clone with a few counts. The chain employs TRBV5-6 and TRBJ2-7; D may match TRBD1 or TRBD2 (5 bases each). This CDR3 comprises 15 residues. V was clipped by 2 bases and J by 5 bases, with 17 bases between them. The germline gives CDR1 SGHDT, CDR2 YYEEEE. The CDR3 loop reads CASSFQPGTVHEQYF. CDR3 sequence (DNA): TGTGCCAGCAGCTTCCAGCCCGGGACGGTCCACGAGCAGTACTTC.

This rearrangement joins TRBV12-5 to TRBJ1-2, with D unclear. V lost 1 base and J 8 bases, leaving 8 bases between the germline ends. The CDR3 extends over 12 amino acids. Germline V CDR1 and CDR2: LGHNT, FRNRAP. The CDR3 DNA sequence: TGTGCTAGTGGTTTGGAGGGTCTGGGCTACACCTTC. Translating gives CASGLEGLGYTF. Full variable domain (rest looked up from reference TRBV12-5 and TRBJ1-2): DARVTQTPRHKVTEMGQEVTMRCQPILGHNTVFWYRQTMMQGLELLAYFRNRAPLDDSGMPKDRFSAEMPDATLATLKIQPSEPRDSAVYFCASGLEGLGYTFGSGTRLTVV.

The J gene is TRBJ2-7, the V gene TRBV6-6; 13 nucleotides align to TRBD2. The CDR3 loop spans 17 amino acids. The junction had 7 bases not matched to a gene; V was cut back by 5 bases and J by 0 bases. CDR1 is MNHNY and CDR2 is SVGAGI in the germline V gene (reference sequence). CDR3 sequence: CASSRLAGGMSSYEQYF. The DNA of the CDR3 is TGTGCCAGCAGTCGACTAGCGGGGGGCATGAGCTCCTACGAGCAGTACTTC.

Of note for this clone: Relative to the germline gene, one junction end is altered; a read error may explain this. The same CDR3 is also encoded by other DNA sequences in this sample. The V gene is TRBV7-3, the J gene TRBJ2-3; TRBD2 aligns across 10 bases. Germline V lookup: CDR1 SGHTA, CDR2 FQGTGA. This CDR3 is built from 16 residues. The CDR3 DNA reads TGTGCCAGCAGCTTAAGGGGACTAGCGCCCACAGATACGCAATATTTT. As protein: CASSLRGLAPTDTQYF. The whole variable domain, remainder taken from reference TRBV7-3 and TRBJ2-3, is GAGVSQTPSNKVTEKGKYVELRCDPISGHTALYWYRQSLGQGPEFLIYFQGTGAADDSGLPNDRFFAVRPEGSVSTLKIQRTERGDSAVYLCASSLRGLAPTDTQYFGPGTRLTVL.

This chain connects TRBV7-8 to TRBJ2-5; possible D gene TRBD1, 7 bases. Trimming removed 5 bases from V and 4 bases from J, with 23 bases in between. Germline V lookup: CDR1 SGHVS, CDR2 FQNEAQ. The CDR3 contains 17 residues. The CDR3 sequence is CASSQGGRLIRLETQYF. DNA for the CDR3: TGTGCCAGCAGCCAGGGGGGCAGGTTGATCCGATTAGAGACCCAGTACTTC.

In its sample, this clone was seen a few times. This chain connects TRBV6-5 to TRBJ1-6, with 7 bases matching TRBD1. The V gene's germline CDR1 is MNHEY and CDR2 SVGAGI. The CDR3 is made up of 14 amino acids. V shed 6 bases, J shed 5 bases, and the junction held 4 bases outside the gene matches. The CDR3 loop is CASRKGTDNSPLHF. The DNA for the CDR3 is TGTGCCAGCAGGAAAGGGACAGATAATTCACCCCTCCACTTT.

The CDR3 region is CASSFRQGKGYTF. In DNA form, the CDR3 reads TGTGCCAGCAGTTTTAGACAGGGTAAAGGCTACACCTTC. The chain recombines TRBV27 with TRBJ1-2, with 7 bases that match TRBD1. The J segment lost 8 bases and the V segment lost 3 bases, leaving 6 bases of the junction unmatched. The germline V gene encodes CDR1 MNHEY and CDR2 SMNVEV (reference sequence). CDR3 length equals 13 residues.